This TCR beta chain was profiled in a study of cytomegalovirus exposure and HLA in healthy donors (TCRdb year 2017). About the full investigation: According to an earlier analysis of 550 to 700 of the donors, some 180 million T cells yielded over 90 million unique TCR beta sequences and around 280 Gb of sequence data. To predict cytomegalovirus infection status, the study brought together high-throughput TCR immunosequencing, statistical association of individual TCRs with disease status, and machine learning. Four or five DR-DQ haplotypes were handled as single units for association and clustering because linkage in the cohort was strong. Among approximately 370 genotyped donors of the cohort, an average of around 250,000 unique TCR beta nucleotide sequences was sequenced per donor, of which 15% to 20% were non-productive. An earlier analysis of fewer than 750 of the donors used high-throughput TCR beta sequencing to judge whether each TCR beta V gene segment behaved as functional or pseudogenic. The study was designed to test whether signatures of past pathogen exposure could be identified by cataloging public T cell receptors. Along with the roughly 670-subject first cohort, a separate validation cohort of over 90 different subjects was used. An early release covering around 630 HLA-typed donors comprised approximately 300 gigabases of sequencing data and some 79 million unique TCR sequences. A later analysis re-examined previously published TCR beta repertoires from just over 650 donors and added high-resolution HLA genotyping to investigate patterns of TCR occurrence. All discovery cohort repertoires had been generated using a single sequencing platform. Among the roughly 370 genotyped donors, 75% to 90% belonged to the genetic ancestry cluster associated with self-reported Caucasian donors. The study used immunosequencing to profile the T cell repertoires of some 600 subjects and linked those repertoires to cytomegalovirus serostatus. Typing coverage differed by locus: A, B, C, DRB1 and DQB1 were typed in about 620-630 donors, DQA1 in 522, DPA1 in roughly 590, and DPB1 in approximately 450. A later genetic analysis took genome-wide SNP genotypes for about three fifths of the roughly 670 donors and used that subset as a discovery cohort. The later analysis used no new phenotypic data to find candidate immune exposures, relying instead on TCR beta sequences and their occurrence across donors. HLA typing covered class I and class II loci at four-digit resolution. Donor age, sex, ethnicity and CMV serostatus were compiled alongside the repertoire data. The paper as a whole reports these results and caveats: Because counts were too low, 15 to 20 rarely observed V segments, including chromosome 9 orphons, were left out of the earlier analysis of approximately 500 of the donors. In a later analysis, several top co-occurrence clusters were reported to appear linked to parvovirus B19, influenza, CMV and Epstein-Barr virus. In vitro tests confirmed that a few of the cytomegalovirus-associated TCR beta chains recognize cytomegalovirus antigens. In an earlier analysis of some 500 of the donors, most TCR beta V segments appeared in productive rearrangements about 87% or about 30% of the time, broadly matching IMGT annotations. The 87-base-pair reads could not distinguish some IMGT-functional V segments, including TRBV6-2 and TRBV6-3, so those segments were excluded. Most TCR sequences were observed very rarely across donors, whereas some public TCRs were present in many individuals. An association between a missense DCLRE1C variant and V-gene and J-gene trimming of TCR beta chains was found in a later genetic analysis and replicated in an independent cohort. In a later analysis, HLA-associated TCR beta chains showed more clonal expansion and lower generation probabilities than non-associated chains that were equally common. In a later analysis, TCR association rates were found to vary across HLA loci, with the most associated TCRs seen for DRB1 alleles and the fewest for HLA-C alleles. The only immune exposure information available for the cohort was CMV serostatus. A later genetic analysis reported fewer N-insertions in productive TCRs among donors in an Asian-associated ancestry cluster than the roughly 700-donor mean. Roughly uniform sequencing depth across donors was assumed in presence/absence analyses, although this assumption may not hold. Because some donors lacked HLA typing at each locus, the association tests relied only on the typed subset. A further reported finding was that TCR beta sequences accurately predicted the HLA-A and HLA-B alleles for most subjects in the first cohort. The classifier was reported to diagnose cytomegalovirus status with high specificity and sensitivity in both the original cohort and the validation cohort. A total of roughly 160 TCR beta chains were listed by the study as associated with cytomegalovirus. Linkage disequilibrium might explain the correlated functional status among segregating V segments, but an unknown experimental factor could not be excluded. At a false discovery rate of 0.05, a later analysis linked fewer than 20,000 TCR beta sequences to specific HLA alleles. Only TCR beta chains were sequenced in this cohort, and the absence of alpha or paired-chain data limited detectable features. In a later analysis, most CMV-associated TCR beta chains were found to appear HLA-restricted, with HLA associations seemingly driven largely by CMV exposure. According to the authors, the approach could potentially be generalized to other disease states and immunological phenotypes. A cluster of highly shared sequence variants was judged likely to represent a technical artifact of the sequencing pipeline. When HLA alleles, especially DR and DQ, strongly co-occurred, TCR associations were difficult to assign to individual alleles.

The library was generated by the immunoSEQ multiplex PCR assay. The multiplex PCR relied on a mix of 60 forward primers for TCR Vbeta segments and 13 reverse primers for TCR Jbeta segments. The CDR3 region of rearranged TCR beta genes was amplified from genomic DNA by a multiplex PCR assay. On the Illumina HiSeq System, the amplified TCR beta libraries were sequenced as 87-base-pair reads. Per the original workflow: Across the 670 or so repertoires, a later analysis counted approximately 83 million unique TCR beta chains, about 10 million of which were shared by at least two donors. Raw reads were error-corrected and collapsed into unique sequences with a nearest-neighbor algorithm that merged closely related sequences to remove PCR and sequencing errors. To assign V, D and J gene segments, CDR3 sequences were aligned to IMGT reference sequences. For a sequence to be retained, a match of at least six nucleotides was required to both a V gene segment and a J gene segment. Rearrangements were classified as productive when the CDR3 lacked stop codons and remained in frame with V and J, and all other rearrangements were classified as non-productive. Following IMGT convention, CDR3 was defined as the stretch from the second conserved V-encoded cysteine up to the conserved J-encoded phenylalanine. The earlier analysis of 587 of the donors excluded sequences that lacked an unambiguous match to a single V gene segment. An earlier analysis of some 500 of the donors classified V segments as functional when productive rearrangements were above 56.7% and as segregating when the standard deviation between donors was above 5%. A statistical classification framework was developed to diagnose cytomegalovirus status using the catalog of TCR beta chain sequences. A later analysis assigned V and J genes by comparing TCR nucleotide sequences with IMGT/GENE-DB human TR gene sequences. In a later analysis, CDR3 sequences and most-parsimonious VDJ recombination scenarios were assigned using the TCRdist pipeline. In a later analysis, each TCR beta chain was defined by its CDR3 amino acid sequence together with its V-gene family, and reads lacking a unique V-gene family were excluded. In a later analysis, several hundred highly shared, low-generation-probability nucleotide sequences were removed to address suspected cross-contamination and a sequencing artifact. A later analysis calculated a clonal expansion index for each public chain from normalized within-repertoire ranks of inferred template counts. Generation probabilities in a later analysis came from a VDJ recombination model fitted to out-of-frame rearrangements, and those results were checked against IGoR. In a later analysis, TCR-TCR, TCR-HLA and TCR-CMV co-occurrence was scored with hypergeometric tests, and a repertoire-size bias correction was applied to TCR pairs. To estimate false discovery rates, a later analysis permuted the HLA or CMV assignments 20 times. In a later analysis, co-occurring TCRs were grouped using DBSCAN, and TCRdist sequence similarity was added for clustering within HLA-allele-positive subsets. Co-occurrence clustering excluded repertoires with fewer than 30,000 or more than 120,000 public chains, plus five with anomalous nucleotide sharing. TCRdb retrieved this table from immuneACCESS and kept in-frame rearrangements only. Not all clones are present; in checked studies, unresolved V genes account for under half, and no reason is known for the remainder. That table is the source of V, J and clone size, and D and trimming were worked out from the DNA. The sample yields 130,000 or so clones; around 77% were counted once. Of the sample, around 1.2% falls within the top ten clones.

At the junction V is shortened by 2 bases and J by 2 bases; bases outside the gene matches: 3. There are 15 amino acids in the CDR3, from cysteine to phenylalanine inclusive. Left in the record is the CDR3 DNA by itself, 45 bases read in frame from the first base. The germline V gene sets CDR1 to MGHRA and CDR2 to YSYEKL. In regard to this clone: Its antigen is not yet known. The sample holds no much larger clone one base away, and base qualities are not on file.

The cohort was made up of approximately 700 healthy bone marrow donors. All cohort members were sampled while nominally healthy, although unrecorded immune exposures were likely present. The donor tested CMV seronegative and was one of the 352 seronegative cohort members. A peripheral blood sample was collected from each donor, and TCR beta sequencing was performed on peripheral blood mononuclear cells. Genomic DNA was extracted from the blood cell samples with the Qiagen DNeasy Blood Extraction Kit. The sequenced sample was PBMCs. The rearrangement joined TRBV4-1 to TRBJ1-5, and TRBD1 matches 7 of the central bases. The receptor was derived from a man in his forties or fifties in good health and CMV-seronegative. The nucleotides read TGCGCCAGCAGCCAATTAGGGACAGGCAATCAGCCCCAGCATTTT. This codes for CASSQLGTGNQPQHF.